This is a list of T cell receptor beta chains from one sample in a study of blood T cell repertoires in COVID-19. Libraries were prepared by immunoSEQ multiplex PCR; TCRdb keeps only in-frame clonotypes and omits some of them. The table shows more than 200,000 clones, with around 83% occurring only once. The sequenced material came from peripheral blood. All receptors come from a man aged 35-49 years with active or convalescent COVID-19. Each CDR3 is given with its conserved first and last residue. The D gene is left open where the match is weak. Clone sizes are given selectively: once, few, many, or a class where the clone is expanded.

TRBJ2-7 TRBV6-1 once TRBD2 TGTGCCAGCAGTGAATTTGGGGTAGCGGGGTTCTCCTACGAGCAGTACTTC CASSEFGVAGFSYEQYF
TRBJ1-1 TRBV19 NA TRBD1 TGTGCCAGTAGTATATCAGGGGGCGCGGGCACTGAAGCTTTCTTT CASSISGGAGTEAFF
TRBJ2-3 TRBV6-5 NA NA TGTGCCAGCAGTTGGGGACGGGCGGGGGATACGCAGTATTTT CASSWGRAGDTQYF
TRBJ1-3 TRBV4-3 NA NA TGCGCCAGCAGCCAAGACGGTGGGAGCTCTGGAAACACCATATATTTT CASSQDGGSSGNTIYF
TRBJ1-1 TRBV3-1/TRBV3-2 NA NA TGTGCCAGCAGCCAACAGGGTAGGGCTTTCTTT CASSQQGRAFF
TRBJ1-1 TRBV7-9 NA NA TGTGCCAGCAGCTTTCAAGACAGCCCGAACACTGAAGCTTTCTTT CASSFQDSPNTEAFF
TRBJ1-2 TRBV19 NA NA TGTGCCAGTAGTATTGTTTCGAAGCAGGCGTATGGCTACACCTTC CASSIVSKQAYGYTF
TRBJ1-5 TRBV6-5 NA NA TGTGCCAGCAGTACCCGATGGTTAGGCAATCAGCCCCAGCATTTT CASSTRWLGNQPQHF
TRBJ2-7 TRBV20-1 NA TRBD2 TGCAGTGCTAGTCGGGGGGGCAGTCCCTACGAGCAGTACTTC CSASRGGSPYEQYF
TRBJ2-6 TRBV6-4 NA NA TGTGCCAGCAGTCAGGTTTTCACTGGGGCCAACGTCCTGACTTTC CASSQVFTGANVLTF
TRBJ2-3 TRBV3-1/TRBV3-2 NA TRBD1 TGTGCCAGCAGCCAAGCGGGGGACAGGGCAGATACGCAGTATTTT CASSQAGDRADTQYF
TRBJ2-7 TRBV5-5 few NA TGTGCCAGCAGCTTGTCCCTTCGAGGTAGCTCCTACGAGCAGTACTTC CASSLSLRGSSYEQYF
TRBJ1-1 TRBV4-1 once TRBD1 TGCGCCAGCAGCGGCAGAGGGGGCGCCGACACTGAAGCTTTCTTT CASSGRGGADTEAFF